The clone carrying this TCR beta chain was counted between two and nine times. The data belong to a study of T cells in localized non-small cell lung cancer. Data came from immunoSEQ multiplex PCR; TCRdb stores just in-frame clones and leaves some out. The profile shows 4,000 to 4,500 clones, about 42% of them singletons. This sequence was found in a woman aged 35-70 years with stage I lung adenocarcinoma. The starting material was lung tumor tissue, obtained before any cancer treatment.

The CDR3 region is CASSKNRARTYSNQPQHF. CDR3 nucleotides: TGTGCCAGCAGCAAAAACAGGGCACGCACGTATAGCAATCAGCCCCAGCATTTT. The genes are TRBV6-8 and TRBJ1-5; a weak D match, TRBD1 (6 bases). V was clipped by 6 bases and J by 0 bases, with 21 bases between them. Germline CDR1 MNHGY, CDR2 SAAAGT. This CDR3 is 18 amino acids long.